Below are 27 T cell receptor beta chains sequenced from a single sample in a study of blood T cell repertoires in COVID-19. Clones were read by immunoSEQ multiplex PCR, and TCRdb kept only the in-frame ones, dropping some. The repertoire holds roughly 250,000 clones, with 80% to 90% as singletons. Source material: peripheral blood. The receptors were sampled from a woman aged 45-60 years with acute or convalescent COVID-19.

CDR3 coding DNA: TGTGCCAGCAGCCGCCTAGGACAGGGAGGTTATGAGCAGTTCTTC. This translates into CASSRLGQGGYEQFF. The V call is TRBV4-2, the J call TRBJ2-1, with 8 bases that match TRBD1. CDR3 length equals 15 residues. Germline V CDR1 and CDR2: LGHNA, YNFKEQ. The ends lost 4 bases at V and 8 bases at J; junction bases unmatched: 10.

This clone was observed a single time. The V and J genes are TRBV10-3 and TRBJ2-2; TRBD2 is a possible D gene (7 bases). This CDR3 comprises 15 residues. Per germline, CDR1 ENHRY and CDR2 SYGVKD. V shed 10 bases and J shed 0 bases, with 15 bases lying between them. CDR3 in amino acids: CANSAGAANTGELFF. As DNA, the CDR3 is TGTGCCAATAGTGCGGGGGCGGCGAACACCGGGGAGCTGTTTTTT.

Details on this clone: Additional DNA sequences in this sample encode the identical CDR3. This chain joins TRBV7-2 and TRBJ1-1, with 7 bases matching TRBD1. This CDR3 contains 13 residues. V lost 5 bases and J lost 2; bases outside the gene matches: 2. Germline values: CDR1 SGHTA, CDR2 FQGNSA. CDR3 DNA sequence: TGTGCCAGCAGCCGGACAGGCAACACTGAAGCTTTCTTT. Protein product: CASSRTGNTEAFF.

This clone occurred once. This chain joins TRBV19 and TRBJ1-2; 8 positions match TRBD1. Germline V lookup: CDR1 LNHDA, CDR2 SQIVND (reference sequence). V was clipped by 4 bases and J by 7 bases; unmatched bases: 11. CDR3 size: 15 residues. Here the CDR3 DNA reads TGTGCCAGTAGTACGCGGACAGGGAGGGTGAGTGGCTACACCTTC. Its protein is CASSTRTGRVSGYTF.

The count of this clone is one. The chain has TRBV13 and TRBJ2-1; 9 nucleotides agree with TRBD1. J gave up 8 bases and V 2 bases, and 4 bases lay outside the gene matches. The germline V gene has CDR1 PRHDT and CDR2 FYEKMQ (reference sequence). This CDR3 is 14 amino acids long. The CDR3 here is CASSLRDREDEQFF. CDR3 sequence (DNA): TGTGCCAGCAGCTTACGGGACAGGGAAGATGAGCAGTTCTTC. Full variable domain (rest looked up from reference TRBV13 and TRBJ2-1): AAGVIQSPRHLIKEKRETATLKCYPIPRHDTVYWYQQGPGQDPQFLISFYEKMQSDKGSIPDRFSAQQFSDYHSELNMSSLELGDSALYFCASSLRDREDEQFFGPGTRLTVL.

The gene calls are TRBV28 and TRBJ2-1; 14 bases map to TRBD2. The V and J ends lost 5 bases and 6 bases, in that order; junction bases with no gene match: 3. The CDR3 covers 15 residues. The germline CDR1 and CDR2 sequences are MDHEN and SYDVKM. The CDR3, as DNA: TGTGCCAGCAGTAGACTAGCGGGAGGGCCCAATGAGCAGTTCTTC. It yields the protein CASSRLAGGPNEQFF.

The chain has TRBV7-2 and TRBJ2-7; possibly TRBD2 for D (6 bases). Germline assignment: CDR1 SGHTA and CDR2 FQGNSA. The CDR3 runs to 14 residues. With 3 bases removed from V and 4 bases from J, the gap between germline ends came to 13 bases. DNA of the CDR3: TGTGCCAGCAGCTTTGGGCGGGATTCATACGAGCAGTACTTC. This translates into CASSFGRDSYEQYF.

The genes are TRBV15 and TRBJ2-7, with TRBD2 matching 8 bases. V trimming: 0 bases; J trimming: 5 bases; junction bases outside the gene matches: 3. Per germline, CDR1 LNHNV and CDR2 YYDKDF (reference sequence). The CDR3 is 14 amino acids. For the CDR3, the DNA is TGTGCCACCAGCAGAGATAGCGGGGTTGACGAGCAGTACTTC. It translates to CATSRDSGVDEQYF.

The V gene is TRBV2, the J gene TRBJ2-7; 13 positions match TRBD2. CDR1 is SNHLY, CDR2 FYNNEI, per germline. The V segment lost 5 bases and the J segment 3 bases; nucleotides outside the gene matches: 13. The CDR3 extends over 18 amino acids. The CDR3 spells CASSPLAGGPSRRYEQYF. CDR3 coding DNA: TGTGCCAGCAGTCCACTAGCGGGAGGGCCCTCGCGTCGCTACGAGCAGTACTTC.

This clone has more than one count but fewer than ten. The V call is TRBV5-1, the J call TRBJ1-3; possible D gene TRBD1, 5 bases. V lost 1 base to trimming and J lost 4 bases, with 9 bases between them. The CDR3 totals 14 residues. The germline CDR1 and CDR2 sequences are SGHRS and YFSETQ. The CDR3 DNA reads as TGCGCCAGCAGCTTGTGGGGGGTCGGAAACACCATATATTTT. Translated: CASSLWGVGNTIYF. The full variable domain, rest sourced from reference TRBV5-1 and TRBJ1-3, is KAGVTQTPRYLIKTRGQQVTLSCSPISGHRSVSWYQQTPGQGLQFLFEYFSETQRNKGNFPGRFSGRQFSNSRSEMNVSTLELGDSALYLCASSLWGVGNTIYFGEGSWLTVV.

The CDR3 region has the DNA TGTGCCAGCAGCCAAGATTTGCCAGCGGGAAACAATGAGCAGTTCTTC. This translates into CASSQDLPAGNNEQFF. The rearrangement joins TRBV3-1 (or the pseudogene TRBV3-2) to TRBJ2-1; 7 positions agree with TRBD2. Germline values: CDR1 LGHDT, CDR2 YNNKEL (reference sequence). After removal of 0 bases from V and 5 bases from J, the junction contained 7 bases not matched to a gene. This CDR3 comprises 16 residues.

CDR3 bases: TGTGCCAGTAGTTCCAGCGGGAGCTCCTACAATGAGCAGTTCTTC. The encoded protein is CASSSSGSSYNEQFF. The chain combines TRBV19 with TRBJ2-1; TRBD2 agrees at 8 bases. The CDR3 totals 15 residues. In germline, CDR1 is LNHDA, CDR2 SQIVND (reference sequence). V was pared by 5 bases and J by 0 bases, with 3 bases of the junction left unmatched.

This rearrangement joins TRBV9 to TRBJ1-2, with 7 bases fitting TRBD1. Germline V CDR1 and CDR2: SGDLS, YYNGEE. The length of the CDR3 is 12 residues. Trimming removed 3 bases from V and 6 bases from J; junction bases left unmatched: 2. CDR3 protein: CASSGDRDGYTF. The DNA of the CDR3 is TGTGCCAGCAGCGGAGACAGGGATGGCTACACCTTC.

This chain joins TRBV29-1 and TRBJ2-3; TRBD2 agrees at 8 bases. The CDR3 sequence is 15 residues long. Germline values: CDR1 SQVTM, CDR2 ANQGSEA. With 6 bases clipped from V and 0 bases from J, the junction kept 8 bases outside the gene matches. CDR3 in DNA: TGCAGCGTCGGGACTAGTTCCGCTAGCACAGATACGCAGTATTTT. This codes for CSVGTSSASTDTQYF.

This rearrangement joins TRBV7-3 to TRBJ2-3, with TRBD1 matching over 11 bases. The CDR3 has 14 residues. With 5 bases clipped from V and 10 bases from J, the junction kept 8 bases outside the gene matches. Germline assignment: CDR1 SGHTA and CDR2 FQGTGA. CDR3 sequence reads: CASSPGQGAGPQYF. Written as DNA, the CDR3 is TGTGCCAGCAGCCCCGGACAGGGGGCTGGCCCGCAGTATTTT.

Points on this clone: Other DNA variants within this sample encode the same CDR3. The J gene is TRBJ2-2, the V gene TRBV28; 8 nucleotides line up with TRBD2. The germline gives CDR1 MDHEN, CDR2 SYDVKM. V dropped 6 bases and J dropped 5; count of bases not matched to a gene: 2. This CDR3 contains 13 residues. CDR3 protein: CASSPGGTGELFF. The CDR3 DNA is TGTGCCAGCAGCCCGGGGGGGACCGGGGAGCTGTTTTTT.

The rearrangement uses TRBV19 and TRBJ2-5; D perhaps matches TRBD1 (5 bases). Trimming left V 3 bases short and J 2 bases short, with 22 bases between. The germline V gene encodes CDR1 LNHDA and CDR2 SQIVND (reference sequence). The CDR3 sequence is 18 residues long. As DNA, the CDR3 is TGTGCCAGTAGTATCCTACCAACCAGGGTGCGAATGCAAGAGACCCAGTACTTC. Translated, it gives CASSILPTRVRMQETQYF.

This chain joins TRBV7-3 and TRBJ2-1, with 9 bases identical to TRBD1. V gave up 0 bases and J gave up 8 bases; unmatched junction bases: 5. CDR1 is SGHTA, CDR2 FQGTGA, per germline. This CDR3 region has 15 residues. The CDR3 DNA follows: TGTGCCAGCAGCTTAACGGGACAGGGATGGCATGAGCAGTTCTTC. Translating it yields CASSLTGQGWHEQFF. The whole variable domain, filled in from reference TRBV7-3 and TRBJ2-1, reads GAGVSQTPSNKVTEKGKYVELRCDPISGHTALYWYRQSLGQGPEFLIYFQGTGAADDSGLPNDRFFAVRPEGSVSTLKIQRTERGDSAVYLCASSLTGQGWHEQFFGPGTRLTVL.

V is TRBV7-2 and J is TRBJ1-2; D is undetermined. Trimming removed 5 bases from V and 2 bases from J, with 12 bases in between. The CDR3 consists of 14 residues. CDR1 and CDR2 (germline): SGHTA, FQGNSA. The CDR3 bases are TGTGCCAGCAGCACCACCGGAGGGAACTATGGCTACACCTTC. Residues: CASSTTGGNYGYTF.

This clone occurred once. The J gene is TRBJ2-3, the V gene TRBV7-9; 7 nucleotides agree with TRBD2. V was pared by 5 bases and J by 2 bases, with 4 bases of the junction left unmatched. CDR1 is SEHNR and CDR2 is FQNEAQ in the germline V gene (reference sequence). The CDR3 spans 14 residues. The CDR3: CASSTLAYTDTQYF. Written as DNA, the CDR3 is TGTGCCAGCAGCACACTAGCGTACACAGATACGCAGTATTTT. The full variable domain, rest sourced from reference TRBV7-9 and TRBJ2-3, is DTGVSQNPRHKITKRGQNVTFRCDPISEHNRLYWYRQTLGQGPEFLTYFQNEAQLEKSRLLSDRFSAERPKGSFSTLEIQRTEQGDSAMYLCASSTLAYTDTQYFGPGTRLTVL.

This chain uses TRBV10-3 with TRBJ2-6, with 11 positions matching TRBD1. Germline lookup yields CDR1 ENHRY and CDR2 SYGVKD. The V gene end was trimmed by 6 bases and the J gene end by 0 bases; junction bases not matched to a gene: 4. The CDR3 covers 17 residues. The CDR3 loop reads CAIRGQGENSGANVLTF. In DNA form, the CDR3 reads TGTGCCATCAGGGGACAGGGGGAAAACTCTGGGGCCAACGTCCTGACTTTC.

The chain combines TRBV19 with TRBJ2-7; tentative D call: TRBD1 (6 bases). Trimming shortened V by 5 bases and J by 3 bases, and 14 bases separated the two germline ends. Germline assignment: CDR1 LNHDA and CDR2 SQIVND (reference sequence). This CDR3 has 14 amino acids. The CDR3 here is CASSVSTGLYEQYF. The CDR3 coding sequence is TGTGCCAGTAGTGTCTCGACAGGACTCTACGAGCAGTACTTC.

The chain combines TRBV29-1 with TRBJ2-1; D is possibly TRBD1 (5 bases). The CDR3 has 14 amino acids. V was shortened by 4 bases and J by 6 bases, with 16 bases between the two germline ends. The V gene's germline CDR1 is SQVTM and CDR2 ANQGSEA. The CDR3 region has the DNA TGCAGCGTTGCTAGGGGCCTAACTTCCAATGAGCAGTTCTTC. Residues: CSVARGLTSNEQFF.

CDR3 protein: CASSLYQGAPYEQYF. DNA of the CDR3: TGTGCCAGCAGCTTGTACCAGGGGGCGCCTTACGAGCAGTACTTC. The J gene is TRBJ2-7, the V gene TRBV5-4; the match to TRBD1 covers 8 bases. Germline V gives CDR1 SGHNT, CDR2 YYREEE (reference sequence). The CDR3 loop spans 15 amino acids. The J segment lost 4 bases and the V segment lost 1 base, leaving 7 bases of the junction unmatched. The complete variable domain, with remaining parts taken from reference TRBV5-4 and TRBJ2-7, reads ETGVTQSPTHLIKTRGQQVTLRCSSQSGHNTVSWYQQALGQGPQFIFQYYREEENGRGNFPPRFSGLQFPNYSSELNVNALELDDSALYLCASSLYQGAPYEQYFGPGTRLTVT.

This chain joins TRBV7-2 and TRBJ1-1; a weak D match, TRBD1 (6 bases). V gave up 5 bases and J gave up 1 base, with 11 bases separating them. Germline V lookup: CDR1 SGHTA, CDR2 FQGNSA. The CDR3 is 14 residues long. Here the CDR3 reads CASSIDRTNTEAFF. The CDR3 nucleotides read TGTGCCAGCAGCATAGACAGGACGAACACTGAAGCTTTCTTT.

CDR3 sequence (DNA): TGTGCCAGCAGCTTGGGGGCAGGGGGCACTGAAGCTTTCTTT. This gives the protein CASSLGAGGTEAFF. The V call is TRBV5-4, the J call TRBJ1-1; 7 bases are a match to TRBD1. The CDR3 consists of 14 residues. The V gene end was trimmed by 0 bases and the J gene end by 4 bases; junction bases not matched to a gene: 3. Looked up from germline, CDR1 is SGHNT and CDR2 is YYREEE (reference sequence).

This chain uses TRBV6-2 or TRBV6-3 with TRBJ2-7; tentatively, D is TRBD2 (6 bases). Trimming stripped 0 bases from V and 0 bases from J, with 12 bases between. There are 16 residues in the CDR3. The germline V gene encodes CDR1 MNHEY and CDR2 SVGEGT. The CDR3: CASSYSAGRASYEQYF. For the CDR3, the DNA is TGTGCCAGCAGTTACTCGGCGGGGAGAGCCTCCTACGAGCAGTACTTC.